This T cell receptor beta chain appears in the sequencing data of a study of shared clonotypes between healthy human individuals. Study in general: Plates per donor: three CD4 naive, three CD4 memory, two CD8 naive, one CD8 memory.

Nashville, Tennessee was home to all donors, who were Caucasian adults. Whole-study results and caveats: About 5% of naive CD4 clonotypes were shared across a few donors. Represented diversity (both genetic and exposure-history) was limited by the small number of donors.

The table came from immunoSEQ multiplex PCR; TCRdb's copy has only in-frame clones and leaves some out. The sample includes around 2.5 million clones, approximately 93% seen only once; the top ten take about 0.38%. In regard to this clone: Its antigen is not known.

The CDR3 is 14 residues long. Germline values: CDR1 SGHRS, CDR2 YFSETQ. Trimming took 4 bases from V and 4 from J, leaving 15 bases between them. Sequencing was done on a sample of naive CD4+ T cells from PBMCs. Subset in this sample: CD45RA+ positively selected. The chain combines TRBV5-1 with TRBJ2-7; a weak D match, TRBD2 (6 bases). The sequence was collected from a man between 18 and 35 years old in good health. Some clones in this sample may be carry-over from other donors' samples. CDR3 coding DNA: TGCGCCAGCAGCCCTCTCTTAGCGGATTACGAGCAGTACTTC. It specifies CASSPLLADYEQYF.